The sequence of this T cell receptor beta chain was determined in a study of shared clonotypes between healthy human individuals. Between the trimmed V and J ends, which lost 5 bases and 2 bases, there was a span of 13 bases. Germline CDR1 reads SGDLS; CDR2 reads YYNGEE. This CDR3 has 14 residues. As for this clone: The identical CDR3 is also encoded by other nucleotide sequences in the sample.

TCRdb keeps only in-frame clones here, not all; method: immunoSEQ multiplex PCR. This sample carries 1,400,000 or so clones, about 98.5% of them seen once, and the ten largest clones take approximately 0.38%. The receptor's source is a young man in good health. The V call is TRBV9, the J call TRBJ1-1, with TRBD1 as a possible D gene (5 bases). Sequencing was done on a sample of naive CD4+ T cells sorted from blood. Subset: CD45RA+ positively selected. Here the CDR3 DNA reads TGTGCCAGCAGTACAACAGGTGGCAACACTGAAGCTTTCTTT. Translating gives CASSTTGGNTEAFF.